Listed here are 28 T cell receptor beta chains from one sample, sequenced in a study of cytomegalovirus exposure and HLA in healthy donors (dated by TCRdb to between 2016 and 2019). Library preparation was by the immunoSEQ multiplex PCR assay. TCRdb carries this immuneACCESS record with in-frame sequences only. Its versions omit some clonotypes, under half of them owing to an unresolved V gene in the studies checked, with the rest unexplained. The sample yields hundreds of thousands of clones; 70% to 90% were counted once. Under 0.9% of the sample rests with the top ten. Sequencing was carried out using PBMCs. The receptors were sampled from a woman aged 18-29 years in good health and CMV-seronegative.

The V gene is TRBV7-2, the J gene TRBJ1-4; TRBD1 might be the D (6 bases). The CDR3 sequence is 16 residues long. V was shortened by 5 bases and J by 8 bases, with 21 bases between the two germline ends. Germline CDR1 reads SGHTA; CDR2 reads FQGNSA. CDR3 in DNA: TGTGCCAGCAGCCCGAGCACAGACAGGCCCGGGGAAAAACTGTTTTTT. This gives the protein CASSPSTDRPGEKLFF.

V gene TRBV28 combines with J gene TRBJ1-5, with 9 bases matching TRBD1. Germline trimming cut 8 bases from V and 7 bases from J; bases unmatched to any gene: 18. This CDR3 region has 17 residues. Germline values: CDR1 MDHEN, CDR2 SYDVKM. The CDR3 nucleotides are TGTGCCAGCGGGGTTTCTGGGATTAGACAGGGGGGGCAGCCCCAGCATTTT. It is translated as CASGVSGIRQGGQPQHF.

The gene calls are TRBV28 and TRBJ2-7; 7 nucleotides match TRBD1. Trimming took 2 bases from V and 4 from J; bases not matched to a gene: 5. This CDR3 has 14 residues. CDR1 and CDR2 from the germline V gene are MDHEN and SYDVKM. CDR3 amino acids: CASSLGQGVYEQYF. CDR3 in DNA: TGTGCCAGCAGTTTAGGGCAGGGGGTGTACGAGCAGTACTTC.

This clone was seen a handful of times. The chain is built from TRBV21-1 and TRBJ1-2. TRBV21-1 constitutes a pseudogene. This CDR3 comprises 14 residues. The CDR3 coding sequence is TGTGCCAGCAGCAAAGTCCGGTCTCTGCGGGGCTACACCTTC. Translated, it gives CASSKVRSLRGYTF.

This clone occurred once. The chain has TRBV28 and TRBJ2-7; TRBD1 matches at 9 bases. The CDR3 sequence is 15 residues long. The ends lost 4 bases at V and 6 bases at J; junction bases unmatched: 10. Germline V lookup: CDR1 MDHEN, CDR2 SYDVKM. The CDR3 nucleotides are TGTGCCAGCAGTTCCTCCCGGGACAGGGCCCTCGAGCAGTACTTC. Translation: CASSSSRDRALEQYF.

The V call is TRBV5-1, the J call TRBJ2-3; 7 bases are shared with TRBD1. V gave up 3 bases and J gave up 3 bases; unmatched junction bases: 7. The germline V gene has CDR1 SGHRS and CDR2 YFSETQ. The CDR3 is 15 amino acids. CDR3 DNA: TGCGCCAGCAGCTCCCAAGGGGGCTGGACAGATACGCAGTATTTT. Encoded protein: CASSSQGGWTDTQYF.

This clone was seen once. The rearrangement joins TRBV11-2 to TRBJ2-5; a possible D gene is TRBD1 (6 bases). From germline, CDR1 is SGHAT and CDR2 FQNNGV. This CDR3 is 14 amino acids long. V gave up 4 bases and J gave up 5 bases, with 14 bases separating them. CDR3 DNA: TGTGCCAGCAGCTCGCCGGACAGTCCTGAGACCCAGTACTTC. Translating it yields CASSSPDSPETQYF. Full variable domain (outside the CDR3, taken from reference TRBV11-2 and TRBJ2-5): EAGVAQSPRYKIIEKRQSVAFWCNPISGHATLYWYQQILGQGPKLLIQFQNNGVVDDSQLPKDRFSAERLKGVDSTLKIQPAKLEDSAVYLCASSSPDSPETQYFGPGTRLLVL.

The rearrangement joins TRBV2 to TRBJ1-2; D uncertain. Germline V gene lookup returns CDR1 SNHLY and CDR2 FYNNEI. There are 14 residues in the CDR3. Trimming took off 7 bases at V and 3 bases at J, with 15 bases between the two ends. In nucleotides, the CDR3 is TGTGCCAGCACCGGACTGGGTTTGGACTATGGCTACACCTTC. It yields the protein CASTGLGLDYGYTF. Using reference TRBV2 and TRBJ1-2 for the parts outside the CDR3, the full variable domain is EPEVTQTPSHQVTQMGQEVILRCVPISNHLYFYWYRQILGQKVEFLVSFYNNEISEKSEIFDDQFSVERPDGSNFTLKIRSTKLEDSAMYFCASTGLGLDYGYTFGSGTRLTVV.

This chain connects TRBV5-1 to TRBJ1-1; TRBD1 matches at 10 bases. Per the germline V gene, CDR1 is SGHRS and CDR2 is YFSETQ. The CDR3 is 16 residues long. Trimming cost V 0 bases and J 4 bases; bases outside gene matches: 6. The CDR3 is CASSLGSGTGVTEAFF. CDR3 nucleotides: TGCGCCAGCAGCTTGGGCTCGGGGACAGGGGTCACTGAAGCTTTCTTT.

This clone was counted only a few times. The gene calls are TRBV30 and TRBJ1-2; unclear D gene. V gave up 3 bases and J gave up 14 bases, with 16 bases separating them. The CDR3 is 11 amino acids. Germline V gives CDR1 GTSNPN, CDR2 SVGIG (reference sequence). This chain's CDR3 is CAWSDVARETF. The CDR3 nucleotides read TGTGCCTGGAGCGACGTAGCCCGGGAGACCTTC.

This clone was picked up a small number of times. The V gene is TRBV6-5, the J gene TRBJ1-6, with a possible D match to TRBD1 (6 bases). Germline V CDR1 and CDR2: MNHEY, SVGAGI. The CDR3 has 14 amino acids. The V end lost 7 bases, the J end lost 7 bases, and 14 bases lay between the germline ends. The CDR3 sequence: CASTARTENSPLHF. The CDR3 DNA reads as TGTGCCAGCACCGCACGGACAGAAAATTCACCCCTCCACTTT.

J is TRBJ1-1 and V is TRBV27; D might be TRBD1 (6 bases). Between the trimmed V and J ends, which lost 4 bases and 8 bases, there was a span of 20 bases. Germline V gene lookup returns CDR1 MNHEY and CDR2 SMNVEV (reference sequence). This CDR3 has 15 residues. The CDR3 sequence is CASSSLTGPRGEAFF. DNA of the CDR3: TGTGCCAGCAGTTCTTTGACAGGCCCCAGAGGGGAAGCTTTCTTT.

The rearrangement links TRBV4-2 to TRBJ2-7; the D gene is possibly TRBD2 (6 bases). This CDR3 comprises 13 residues. Germline CDR1 LGHNA, CDR2 YNFKEQ. V lost 1 base and J 6 bases, leaving 10 bases between the germline ends. CDR3 sequence (DNA): TGTGCCAGCAGCCAAGCTTCCGGGGGCGAGCAGTACTTC. Protein: CASSQASGGEQYF.

Written as DNA, the CDR3 is TGTGCCAGCAGACCTAACTACGAGCAGTACTTC. Translation: CASRPNYEQYF. The chain carries TRBV2 and TRBJ2-7; D not resolved. CDR1 is SNHLY and CDR2 is FYNNEI in the germline V gene. There are 11 residues in the CDR3. V was cut by 6 bases and J by 3 bases, with 6 bases left in between.

This chain uses TRBV6-6 with TRBJ2-5, with 10 positions matching TRBD2. Germline trimming cut 10 bases from V and 4 bases from J; bases unmatched to any gene: 6. CDR1 is MNHNY, CDR2 SVGAGI, per germline (reference sequence). The CDR3 loop spans 13 amino acids. The CDR3 bases are TGTGCCACCGGGACTAGCGAAATAGAGACCCAGTACTTC. It translates to CATGTSEIETQYF.

The chain carries TRBV28 and TRBJ1-5, with TRBD1 identical over 7 bases. Germline trimming cut 5 bases from V and 3 bases from J; bases unmatched to any gene: 7. Germline V CDR1 and CDR2: MDHEN, SYDVKM. CDR3 length: 15 residues. The CDR3 DNA follows: TGTGCCAGCAGTATCCGGGACAGAGACAATCAGCCCCAGCATTTT. Its translation: CASSIRDRDNQPQHF.

This clone was detected a few times. The chain is built from TRBV27 and TRBJ1-2, with 9 nucleotides matching TRBD1. CDR1 is MNHEY and CDR2 is SMNVEV in the germline V gene (reference sequence). The CDR3 totals 14 residues. The junction had 6 bases not matched to a gene; V was cut back by 4 bases and J by 6 bases. The CDR3 sequence: CASSWGTGRDGYTF. The CDR3 coding sequence is TGTGCCAGCAGTTGGGGGACAGGGAGGGATGGCTACACCTTC.

V and J are TRBV6-4 and TRBJ2-3, with D perhaps TRBD2 (6 bases). CDR3 size: 15 residues. V lost 0 bases, J lost 7 bases, and 14 bases lay in between. In germline, CDR1 is MRHNA, CDR2 SNTAGT. The CDR3 coding sequence is TGTGCCAGCAGTGACTCGTCAGGGACTTCGAATACGCAGTATTTT. Its protein product is CASSDSSGTSNTQYF.

This chain links TRBV9 with TRBJ2-2; D uncertain. Looked up from germline, CDR1 is SGDLS and CDR2 is YYNGEE. The CDR3 runs 14 residues. Trimming took 2 bases from V and 8 from J, leaving 13 bases between them. The CDR3: CASSVSEVRGELFF. The CDR3 DNA reads TGTGCCAGCAGCGTCAGCGAAGTAAGGGGGGAGCTGTTTTTT.

V usage is TRBV4-1 and J usage is TRBJ2-1, with TRBD1 matching 7 bases. The CDR3 consists of 15 residues. The germline V gene has CDR1 MGHRA and CDR2 YSYEKL. With V trimmed by 6 bases and J by 8 bases, 13 bases remained unmatched. CDR3 residues: CASRLTGQYLDEQFF. The CDR3 DNA follows: TGCGCCAGCAGGCTCACGGGACAGTACTTAGATGAGCAGTTCTTC.

Details on this clone: The junction departs from germline at one end; a sequencing error may be responsible. The V call is TRBV11-2, the J call TRBJ2-4; perhaps TRBD2 as D (5 bases). The CDR3 length is 14 residues. Germline CDR1 SGHAT, CDR2 FQNNGV. The chain's CDR3 is CASSLELRRDIQYF. The CDR3 nucleotides are TGTGCCAGCAGCCTAGAACTAAGGCGGGACATTCAGTACTTC.

The rearrangement joins TRBV9 to TRBJ2-5, with 14 nucleotides matching TRBD2. V dropped 0 bases and J dropped 5; count of bases not matched to a gene: 12. The CDR3 is 19 residues long. CDR1 and CDR2 from the germline V gene are SGDLS and YYNGEE. The CDR3: CASSVEGEWTSGGLETQYF. The CDR3 coding sequence is TGTGCCAGCAGCGTAGAAGGTGAATGGACTAGCGGGGGGCTTGAGACCCAGTACTTC. Variable domain in full (rest from reference TRBV9 and TRBJ2-5): DSGVTQTPKHLITATGQRVTLRCSPRSGDLSVYWYQQSLDQGLQFLIQYYNGEERAKGNILERFSAQQFPDLHSELNLSSLELGDSALYFCASSVEGEWTSGGLETQYFGPGTRLLVL.

The chain is built from TRBV7-9 and TRBJ2-7, with D tentatively TRBD1 (6 bases). The CDR3 covers 13 residues. V dropped 8 bases and J dropped 4 bases, with 15 bases sitting between them. In germline, CDR1 is SEHNR, CDR2 FQNEAQ (reference sequence). Here the CDR3 reads CASLRTDTYEQYF. In DNA, the CDR3 is TGTGCCAGCTTGAGGACAGATACTTACGAGCAGTACTTC.

This clone came up once. J is TRBJ1-1 and V is TRBV5-4, with D maybe TRBD1 (6 bases). Germline assignment: CDR1 SGHNT and CDR2 YYREEE (reference sequence). The CDR3 loop spans 15 amino acids. The V and J ends lost 7 bases and 5 bases respectively, with 21 bases between them. The CDR3 loop is CASERVRGLTTEAFF. CDR3 DNA: TGTGCCAGCGAGAGGGTCAGGGGTTTAACGACTGAAGCTTTCTTT.

The chain employs TRBV19 and TRBJ1-1; TRBD1 matches 10 bases. Trimming took 2 bases from V and 5 from J; bases not matched to a gene: 5. Germline CDR1 and CDR2: LNHDA and SQIVND (reference sequence). This CDR3 spans 15 amino acids. The CDR3 here is CASSISDRGRTEAFF. DNA of the CDR3: TGTGCCAGTAGTATATCCGACAGGGGGCGAACTGAAGCTTTCTTT.

The genes are TRBV4-1 and TRBJ2-2; TRBD1 might be the D (6 bases). This CDR3 is 19 amino acids long. V was shortened by 3 bases and J by 2 bases, with 22 bases between the two germline ends. Germline V lookup: CDR1 MGHRA, CDR2 YSYEKL. Here the CDR3 DNA reads TGCGCCAGCAGCCATCCCCTGGGAAAGGGGGTGGCAAACACCGGGGAGCTGTTTTTT. It encodes CASSHPLGKGVANTGELFF.

The V and J genes are TRBV7-6 and TRBJ2-2, with 8 nucleotides matching TRBD1. The CDR3 has 16 amino acids. The V segment lost 1 base and the J segment 1 base; nucleotides outside the gene matches: 2. Germline V gene lookup returns CDR1 SGHVS and CDR2 FNYEAQ. The CDR3 sequence: CASSLGTGRNTGELFF. The DNA for the CDR3 is TGTGCCAGCAGCTTAGGGACAGGGAGGAACACCGGGGAGCTGTTTTTT.

V usage is TRBV4-1 and J usage is TRBJ2-7; D might be TRBD2 (7 bases). Germline V gene lookup returns CDR1 MGHRA and CDR2 YSYEKL. The CDR3 runs 17 residues. V lost 1 base and J 3 bases, leaving 19 bases between the germline ends. CDR3 loop: CASSQVGGGSAFYEQYF. The CDR3 DNA follows: TGCGCCAGCAGCCAAGTAGGGGGGGGCTCGGCGTTCTACGAGCAGTACTTC.